These T cell receptor beta chains were read from a single sample in a study of post-analysis software for immune sequencing data. TCRdb re-derived calls from the PCR reads in MiXCR, one entry per CDR3 protein. The table records approximately 660,000 distinct CDR3 sequences, roughly three fifths of them present only once. Sequenced: blood. These receptors all stem from a girl between 2 and 10 years old with multiple sclerosis. Both conserved end residues are part of each CDR3. Each record gives: CDR3 length, J gene, V gene, CDR3 protein.

>16|TRBJ1-5|TRBV29-1
CSVEVQGKRVNQPQHF
>13|TRBJ2-3|TRBV5-1
CASSLGRTGTQYF
>14|TRBJ2-1|TRBV20-1
CSANILAGTDEQFF
>12|TRBJ2-7|TRBV29-1
CSVEGDRDEQYF
>17|TRBJ2-1|TRBV3-1
CASSQLGGQSSYNEQFF
>13|TRBJ2-5|TRBV4-3
CASSQGLGKTQYF
>16|TRBJ2-6|TRBV9
CASSVGRGPGANVLTF
>15|TRBJ2-7|TRBV3-1
CASSQDTRISYEQYF
>15|TRBJ2-1|TRBV4-1
CASSQLQRGPNEQFF
>15|TRBJ1-2|TRBV18
CASSPPATGGIGYTF
>16|TRBJ2-5|TRBV12-5
CASGLCPGLKKETQYF
>17|TRBJ2-3|TRBV7-2
CASSRRVRVRGTDTQYF
>17|TRBJ2-1|TRBV7-9
CASTISGGLSSYNEQFF
>12|TRBJ2-7|TRBV29-1
CSARQGTYEQYF
>13|TRBJ2-1|TRBV7-2
CASSPSRVYEQFF
>12|TRBJ1-2|TRBV5-1
CASSLDVHGYTF
>17|TRBJ2-1|TRBV29-1
CSVERDWSTSFDNEQFF
>13|TRBJ1-2|TRBV12-3/TRBV12-4
CASSLGRFYGYTF
>17|TRBJ2-2|TRBV10-1
CASSEGLAGDPPGELFF
>15|TRBJ2-1|TRBV7-2
CASSLRGGANNEQFF
>13|TRBJ2-1|TRBV5-1
CASSPLVSHEQFF
>14|TRBJ1-2|TRBV9
CASSPLGGNYGYTF
>17|TRBJ2-1|TRBV24-1
CATSDSSTSGRGNEQFF
>17|TRBJ1-2|TRBV5-1
CASSLLSKTGGSYGYTF
>15|TRBJ2-5|TRBV21-1
CASSKGGGGDETQYF
>18|TRBJ2-1|TRBV6-1
CASSGRLKARRVYNEQFF
>13|TRBJ1-5|TRBV12-3/TRBV12-4
CASSKEVGQPQHF
>12|TRBJ2-4|TRBV12-3/TRBV12-4
CASSPDSLQQYF
>13|TRBJ2-1|TRBV5-6
CASSLAAANEQFF
>13|TRBJ1-2|TRBV19
CASSKGRDYGYTF
>15|TRBJ2-1|TRBV7-9
CASSSRDSAYNEQFF
>12|TRBJ2-1|TRBV27
CASSGRFYEQFF
>18|TRBJ1-5|TRBV18
CASSPYPPGIDSNQPQHF
>15|TRBJ2-1|TRBV10-2
CASRPETGEWNEQFF
>12|TRBJ2-5|TRBV29-1
CSVEDPSVGQYF
>15|TRBJ2-3|TRBV3-1
CASTLRGLRTDTQYF
>15|TRBJ2-3|TRBV29-1
CSVEAGGGATDTQYF
>15|TRBJ2-5|TRBV5-6
CASSYLVAREETQYF
>10|TRBJ2-1|TRBV9
CASSGTHGFF
>13|TRBJ1-2|TRBV7-9
CASCRTGEYGYTF
>15|TRBJ2-1|TRBV10-1
CASSDTDYSYNEQFF
>16|TRBJ2-1|TRBV24-1
CATSGGDASSYNEQFF
>15|TRBJ2-7|TRBV20-1
CSASPTSGASYEQYF
>13|TRBJ2-5|TRBV6-6
CASVGHSQETQYF
>15|TRBJ2-1|TRBV5-1
CASSSRVASYNEQFF
>14|TRBJ2-1|TRBV20-1
CSATGTGGNNEQFF
>14|TRBJ2-3|TRBV11-2
CASSPYQGSDTQYF